Listed below are T cell receptor beta chains from one sample, sequenced in a study of cytomegalovirus exposure and HLA in healthy donors. Generated by immunoSEQ multiplex PCR, the TCRdb table keeps only in-frame clones and is missing some. The table shows roughly 100,000 clones, with approximately 79% occurring only once. The sample comprised PBMCs. All receptors come from a man aged 55 to 70 in good health and CMV-seronegative. The CDR3 runs from the conserved cysteine through the conserved F or W. A D gene is named only where the DNA matches it firmly. Rows give clone size only sometimes, using once, few, many, or a class for an expanded clone.

clone size,J gene,V gene,D gene,CDR3 protein,CDR3 DNA
.,TRBJ1-3,TRBV6-1,.,CASSVTQESSGNTIYF,TGTGCCAGCAGTGTTACACAGGAAAGCTCTGGAAACACCATATATTTT
few,TRBJ1-1,TRBV14,.,CASSRIRGSEAFF,TGTGCCAGCAGCCGCATTAGGGGGTCGGAAGCTTTCTTT
.,TRBJ1-4,TRBV4-3,TRBD1,CASSRQGSNEKLFF,TGCGCCAGCAGCCGACAGGGGTCTAATGAAAAACTGTTTTTT
.,TRBJ2-7,TRBV14,TRBD1,CASSQEFLGTGLLPSSYEQYF,TGTGCCAGCAGCCAAGAGTTTCTCGGGACAGGTCTACTACCTAGCTCCTACGAGCAGTACTTC
.,TRBJ2-1,TRBV18,TRBD1,CASSPPGTGPRYEQFF,TGTGCCAGCTCACCACCCGGGACAGGGCCCAGGTATGAGCAGTTCTTC
.,TRBJ2-3,TRBV5-4,TRBD2,CASSSRLAGGADTQYF,TGTGCCAGCAGCTCTAGACTAGCGGGGGGTGCAGATACGCAGTATTTT
.,TRBJ2-3,TRBV2,.,CASIKRGVADTQYF,TGTGCCAGCATCAAACGCGGGGTAGCAGATACGCAGTATTTT
.,TRBJ1-1,TRBV29-1,TRBD1,CSVETGRQGMTGWAFF,TGCAGCGTTGAAACGGGACGACAGGGGATGACGGGGTGGGCTTTCTTT
.,TRBJ1-2,TRBV9,.,CASSPQGFNYGYTF,TGTGCCAGCAGCCCACAGGGATTTAACTATGGCTACACCTTC
once,TRBJ1-6,TRBV4-2,.,CASTPGGGSPLHF,TGTGCCAGCACCCCCGGGGGGGGGTCACCCCTCCACTTT
.,TRBJ2-2,TRBV4-2,.,CASSQDSGELFF,TGTGCCAGCAGCCAAGATTCGGGGGAGCTGTTTTTT